Each of the 14 T cell receptor beta chains below was sequenced from the same sample in a study of OX40 agonist ivuxolimab in advanced cancers. Profiling relied on immunoSEQ multiplex PCR, and the TCRdb table lists in-frame clones only, not all of them. The sample includes 42,000 or so clones, around nine tenths of them seen just once. Specimen: CD4+ or CD8+ T cells sorted from blood, collected in a trial of the OX40 agonist ivuxolimab. The receptors originated from an adult with an advanced solid tumor such as melanoma, head and neck, liver or kidney cancer.

The rearrangement joins TRBV18 to TRBJ2-7; D gene uncertain. Germline V CDR1 and CDR2: KGHSH, LQKENI. V was cut by 3 bases and J by 5 bases, with 8 bases left in between. The CDR3 runs 12 residues. The CDR3 sequence is CASSPIWDEQYF. The CDR3, as DNA: TGTGCCAGCTCACCCATTTGGGACGAGCAGTACTTC.

A single count supports this clone. The chain uses TRBV19 and TRBJ1-2; no firm D call. V was pared by 1 base and J by 3 bases, with 15 bases between. This CDR3 is built from 16 residues. CDR1 LNHDA and CDR2 SQIVND come from the germline V gene (reference sequence). CDR3 in DNA: TGTGCCAGTAGTATAGCTCCCGGGCGGCACGACTATGGCTACACCTTC. This sequence encodes CASSIAPGRHDYGYTF.

This clone was observed a handful of times. The V and J genes are TRBV5-5 and TRBJ2-1, with 7 nucleotides matching TRBD2. This CDR3 spans 17 amino acids. Per germline, CDR1 SGHKS and CDR2 YYEKEE (reference sequence). Trimming cost V 1 base and J 0 bases; bases outside gene matches: 7. The CDR3 protein is CASSLRGGLSSYNEQFF. The CDR3 DNA sequence: TGTGCCAGCAGCTTGCGCGGGGGACTTAGCTCCTACAATGAGCAGTTCTTC. The full variable domain, with the rest looked up from reference TRBV5-5 and TRBJ2-1, is DAGVTQSPTHLIKTRGQQVTLRCSPISGHKSVSWYQQVLGQGPQFIFQYYEKEERGRGNFPDRFSARQFPNYSSELNVNALLLGDSALYLCASSLRGGLSSYNEQFFGPGTRLTVL.

The chain has TRBV6-1 and TRBJ1-5, with TRBD1 matching 7 bases. CDR3 length: 15 residues. Trimming at V came to 3 bases and at J to 8 bases, leaving 10 bases not matched to a gene. The germline CDR1 and CDR2 sequences are MNHNS and SASEGT. The CDR3 region is CASSDGPTGREPQHF. CDR3 nucleotide sequence: TGTGCCAGCAGTGATGGGCCGACAGGGAGAGAGCCCCAGCATTTT.

This chain uses TRBV7-8 with TRBJ2-6; the D gene is possibly TRBD1 (5 bases). There are 15 residues in the CDR3. With 5 bases removed from V and 1 base from J, the gap between germline ends came to 9 bases. Germline CDR1 reads SGHVS; CDR2 reads FQNEAQ. The CDR3 DNA sequence: TGTGCCAGCAGCCCCAGGGTTTCTGGGGCCAACGTCCTGACTTTC. Its translation: CASSPRVSGANVLTF.

The gene calls are TRBV5-4 and TRBJ1-5; a weak D match, TRBD1 (6 bases). Per germline, CDR1 SGHNT and CDR2 YYREEE (reference sequence). CDR3 length: 16 amino acids. V was clipped by 0 bases and J by 1 base, with 11 bases between them. The CDR3, as DNA: TGTGCCAGCAGCTTGGGGGGGGGCGGAAGCAATCAGCCCCAGCATTTT. Translation: CASSLGGGGSNQPQHF. The variable domain in full, completed from reference TRBV5-4 and TRBJ1-5, reads ETGVTQSPTHLIKTRGQQVTLRCSSQSGHNTVSWYQQALGQGPQFIFQYYREEENGRGNFPPRFSGLQFPNYSSELNVNALELDDSALYLCASSLGGGGSNQPQHFGDGTRLSIL.

The chain joins TRBV18 to TRBJ2-2; 7 bases match TRBD2. This CDR3 region has 17 residues. Trimming removed 5 bases from V and 2 bases from J; junction bases left unmatched: 11. Looked up from germline, CDR1 is KGHSH and CDR2 is LQKENI. CDR3 in DNA: TGTGCCAGCTCATCTCGTGGGGTAGCGGGTAACACCGGGGAGCTGTTTTTT. Protein sequence: CASSSRGVAGNTGELFF.

The rearrangement joins TRBV4-2 to TRBJ2-2, with TRBD2 identical over 16 bases. The CDR3 is 19 residues long. The trim removed 1 base at V and 5 bases at J, leaving 7 bases unmatched. CDR1 LGHNA and CDR2 YNFKEQ come from the germline V gene. In DNA form, the CDR3 reads TGTGCCAGCAGCCAAGGGTATGGGACTAGCGGGAGGGATACCGGGGAGCTGTTTTTT. It codes for CASSQGYGTSGRDTGELFF.

The gene calls are TRBV6-1 and TRBJ1-4; D is unresolved. There are 12 residues in the CDR3. V was pared by 5 bases and J by 8 bases, with 9 bases between. In germline, CDR1 is MNHNS, CDR2 SASEGT. The CDR3 DNA reads TGTGCCAGCAGTCAAACGTGGGAAAAACTGTTTTTT. It specifies CASSQTWEKLFF.

The chain uses TRBV7-3 and TRBJ2-2; D may correspond to TRBD1 or TRBD2 (5 bases each). Deletions cut 2 bases from V and 3 bases from J, with 13 bases between. Germline CDR1 reads SGHTA; CDR2 reads FQGTGA. CDR3 length: 16 amino acids. The CDR3 spells CASSLSRGPYTGELFF. The CDR3 nucleotides read TGTGCCAGCAGCTTATCCCGGGGACCCTACACCGGGGAGCTGTTTTTT.

The chain is built from TRBV2 and TRBJ1-2, with D unclear. Per germline, CDR1 SNHLY and CDR2 FYNNEI. The length of the CDR3 is 13 residues. Trimming cost V 4 bases and J 7 bases, with 13 bases left between them. The CDR3 DNA reads TGTGCCAGCAGTGTAGGGATTGCGGGTGGCTACACCTTC. This sequence encodes CASSVGIAGGYTF. Full variable domain (remainder filled in from reference TRBV2 and TRBJ1-2): EPEVTQTPSHQVTQMGQEVILRCVPISNHLYFYWYRQILGQKVEFLVSFYNNEISEKSEIFDDQFSVERPDGSNFTLKIRSTKLEDSAMYFCASSVGIAGGYTFGSGTRLTVV.

This chain joins TRBV21-1 and TRBJ2-2; the table's D call of TRBD2 was not tested on the DNA. TRBV21-1 counts as a pseudogene. CDR3 length: 16 amino acids. CDR3 residues: CASSSPRLGATGELFF. The DNA of the CDR3 is TGTGCCAGCAGCTCGCCCCGGCTGGGAGCCACCGGGGAGCTGTTTTTT.

The rearrangement links TRBV28 to TRBJ2-5; 7 bases are a match to TRBD2. J gave up 7 bases and V 7 bases, and 12 bases lay outside the gene matches. The CDR3 extends over 14 amino acids. Looked up from germline, CDR1 is MDHEN and CDR2 is SYDVKM. CDR3 in DNA: TGTGCCAGCACTAATGGGGGGGGAACAGGGACCCAGTACTTC. This sequence encodes CASTNGGGTGTQYF.

This chain connects TRBV5-4 to TRBJ2-7, with 7 bases lining up with TRBD2. Germline loops: CDR1 SGHNT, CDR2 YYREEE (reference sequence). CDR3 length equals 15 residues. Germline trimming cut 0 bases from V and 0 bases from J; bases unmatched to any gene: 3. CDR3 sequence reads: CASSLGREPSYEQYF. In DNA form, the CDR3 reads TGTGCCAGCAGCTTGGGGCGGGAGCCCTCCTACGAGCAGTACTTC. Together with reference TRBV5-4 and TRBJ2-7, the CDR3 gives the full variable domain: ETGVTQSPTHLIKTRGQQVTLRCSSQSGHNTVSWYQQALGQGPQFIFQYYREEENGRGNFPPRFSGLQFPNYSSELNVNALELDDSALYLCASSLGREPSYEQYFGPGTRLTVT.